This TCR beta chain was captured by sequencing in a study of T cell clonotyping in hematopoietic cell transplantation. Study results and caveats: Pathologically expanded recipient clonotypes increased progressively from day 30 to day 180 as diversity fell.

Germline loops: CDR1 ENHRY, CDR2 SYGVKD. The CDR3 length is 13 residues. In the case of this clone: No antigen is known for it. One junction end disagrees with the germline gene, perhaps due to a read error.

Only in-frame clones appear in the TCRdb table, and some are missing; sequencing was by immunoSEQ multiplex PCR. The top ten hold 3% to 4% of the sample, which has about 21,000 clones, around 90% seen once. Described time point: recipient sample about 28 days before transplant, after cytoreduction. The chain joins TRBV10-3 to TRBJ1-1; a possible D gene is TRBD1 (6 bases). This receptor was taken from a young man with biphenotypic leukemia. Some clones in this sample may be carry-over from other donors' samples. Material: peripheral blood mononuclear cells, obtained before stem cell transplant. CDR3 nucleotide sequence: TGTGCCACCAGTAAGGGGGGGAATACTGAAGCTTTCTTT. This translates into CATSKGGNTEAFF.